This T cell receptor beta chain was identified in a study of blood T cells in healthy people across ages. PCR was performed a second time for roughly 7 to 12 cycles using a sample-barcoded 5' primer and a J-beta primer mix. TCRdb re-derived calls from the 5' RACE reads in MiXCR, one entry per CDR3 protein. This sample carries some 800,000 distinct CDR3 sequences, 40% to 50% of them seen once, and the ten largest clones take around 21%. Germline CDR1 reads SEHNR; CDR2 reads FQNEAQ (reference sequence). V lost 5 bases, J lost 4 bases, and 21 bases lay in between. The CDR3 loop spans 17 amino acids. Sequencing was carried out using blood. The sequence was obtained from a man aged 55 to 70 in good health. This rearrangement joins TRBV7-9 to TRBJ2-1; TRBD2 is a possible D gene (6 bases). CDR3 region: CASSPGPGGRTYNEQFF. The CDR3 region has the DNA TGTGCCAGCAGCCCGGGGCCCGGGGGTAGAACTTACAATGAGCAGTTCTTC.